The rows below give T cell receptor beta chains drawn from one sample of a study of OX40 agonist ivuxolimab in advanced cancers. Sequencing was performed with immunoSEQ multiplex PCR; in TCRdb, only in-frame clones are kept and a portion is missing. The sample comprises approximately 58,000 clones, about 85% of which are singletons, and about 4.7% rests with the top ten. This material consisted of CD4+ or CD8+ T cells sorted from blood, taken in a trial of the OX40 agonist ivuxolimab. These receptors came from an adult with an advanced solid tumor such as melanoma, head and neck, liver or kidney cancer. Each CDR3 is given with its conserved first and last residue.

>TRBV7-9|TRBJ1-2
CASSLSSGGDGYTF
>TRBV25-1|TRBJ2-7
CASSESILGAEQYF
>TRBV18|TRBJ2-7
CASSDGQGGHEQYF
>TRBV4-1|TRBJ1-4
CASTGRNEKLFF
>TRBV6-5|-
CASSSSGVSSYEQYF
>TRBV19|TRBJ2-1
CASSPQNLAGPSAQQFF
>TRBV28|TRBJ1-4
CASSPYNTEGEKLFF
>TRBV18|TRBJ1-5
CASSPNAEKNQPQHF
>TRBV5-4|TRBJ2-7
CASSFTGLADEQYF
>TRBV10-3|TRBJ2-5
CAISVGGQETQYF
>TRBV20-1|TRBJ1-2
CSASRREGYTF
>TRBV2|TRBJ2-2
CASSPSLAGARTGELFF
>TRBV19|TRBJ2-2
CASSITAGDTGELFF
>TRBV28|TRBJ2-2
CASSPETSGVTGELFF
>TRBV7-9|TRBJ1-3
CASSSTRQASSGNTIYF
>TRBV10-2|TRBJ2-7
CASSGSSGRVRYEQYF
>TRBV5-1|TRBJ2-2
CASSLNRPGRGRTWTGELFF
>TRBV5-6|TRBJ1-6
CASSLGQGISPLHF
>TRBV6-5|TRBJ1-5
CASSYSGTGTQPQHF
>TRBV10-2|TRBJ2-1
CASSESEVPYNDEQFF
>TRBV6-1|TRBJ2-3
CASSEGTSNTQYF
>TRBV4-1|TRBJ2-1
CASSQRLVNEQFF
>TRBV11-2|TRBJ2-1
CASSSAEGGRTNEQFF
>TRBV19|TRBJ2-3
CASSVRDRVTDTQYF
>TRBV27|TRBJ2-7
CASSSPGHTRQEQYF
>TRBV11-2|TRBJ2-5
CASSLGLSETQYF
>TRBV7-9|TRBJ1-2
CASSLGGGSYGYTF
>TRBV11-2|TRBJ1-2
CASSSGIGDYGYTF
>TRBV4-1|TRBJ2-1
CASSRDYFSYNEQFF
>TRBV6-5|TRBJ2-7
CASSYSPRLVGEQYF
>TRBV19|TRBJ2-5
CASSIGPGLEETQYF
>TRBV19|TRBJ2-3
CASSISSNTDTQYF
>TRBV5-3|TRBJ2-7
CASGAIYEQYF
>TRBV7-8|TRBJ2-1
CASSYGGGLDEQFF
>TRBV11-1|TRBJ2-1
CASSLAEGMSSYNEQFF
>TRBV13|TRBJ2-1
CASSLGGSYNEQFF
>TRBV7-9|TRBJ2-1
CASSLASHNEQFF